This T cell receptor beta chain originates from a study of naive and memory T cell subsets. Study-wide findings and caveats: Naive repertoires, especially CD8, held a few larger clonotypes, possibly memory cells re-expressing CD45RA.

This clonotype was observed a handful of times. Antigen unknown. Two oligonucleotides, mixed equimolar, formed the beta constant-region primer covering TRBC1 and TRBC2. Nested alpha and beta constant-region primers with the SP2 primer drove four PCR rounds on ligated cDNA. TCRdb independently ran MiXCR on the UMI-ligation and nested PCR reads; one entry per CDR3 protein. The table lists some 82,000 distinct CDR3 sequences, 11% of them singletons, with more than 0.11% in the top ten. V was trimmed by 11 bases and J by 5 bases, leaving 12 bases between them. This CDR3 is 12 amino acids long. In germline, CDR1 is LGHDT, CDR2 YNNKEL (reference sequence).

This chain connects TRBV3-1 to TRBJ2-2, with D perhaps TRBD1 (6 bases). The sequence was collected from a human donor in good health. Sequencing used naive CD4+ T cells from blood. As DNA, the CDR3 is TGTGCCGGTCAGGGGCGAACCGGGGAGCTGTTTTTT. Its translation is CAGQGRTGELFF.